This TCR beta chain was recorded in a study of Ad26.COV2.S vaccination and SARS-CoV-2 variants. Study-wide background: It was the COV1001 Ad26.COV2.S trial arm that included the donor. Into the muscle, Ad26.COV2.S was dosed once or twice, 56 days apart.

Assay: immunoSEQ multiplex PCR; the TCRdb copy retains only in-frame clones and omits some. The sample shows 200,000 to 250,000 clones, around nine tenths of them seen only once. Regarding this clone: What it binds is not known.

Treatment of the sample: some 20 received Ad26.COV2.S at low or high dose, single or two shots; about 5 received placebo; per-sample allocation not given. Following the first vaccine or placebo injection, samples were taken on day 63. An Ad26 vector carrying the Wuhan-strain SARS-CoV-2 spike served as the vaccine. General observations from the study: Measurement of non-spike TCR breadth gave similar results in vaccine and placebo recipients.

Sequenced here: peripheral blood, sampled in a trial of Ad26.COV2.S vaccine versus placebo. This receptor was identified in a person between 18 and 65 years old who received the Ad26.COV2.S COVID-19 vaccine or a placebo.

This CDR3 is CASRRDSRRTEAFF. The CDR3 coding sequence is TGTGCCAGCAGGCGGGACAGTAGAAGGACTGAAGCTTTCTTT. The gene calls are TRBV6-5 and TRBJ1-1; 7 nucleotides match TRBD1. The CDR3 sequence is 14 residues long. Unmatched junction bases numbered 9, after V lost 6 bases and J lost 5 bases. Germline lookup yields CDR1 MNHEY and CDR2 SVGAGI.